This T cell receptor beta chain was recovered during a study of PD-1 blockade in classical Hodgkin lymphoma. Generated by immunoSEQ multiplex PCR, the TCRdb table keeps only in-frame clones and is missing some. The table records about 11,000 clones, 70% to 80% of them present only once. In every patient, relapse followed autologous stem cell transplantation, while exposure to brentuximab vedotin differed. About this clone itself: The antigen is undetermined.

Study observations and caveats: Compared with baseline, CD4+ but not CD8+ TCR diversity had risen significantly by C4D1.

Germline lookup yields CDR1 MNHNS and CDR2 SASEGT. The CDR3 extends over 16 amino acids. The sequence came from a human donor with classical Hodgkin lymphoma. The sequenced sample was peripheral blood mononuclear cells (PBMCs), obtained at baseline. The chain combines TRBV6-1 with TRBJ2-5; D is undetermined. The better agreement between TRBJ2-7 and the DNA end casts doubt on the J call. CDR3 region: CASSEDSVFVGYEQYF. In DNA form, the CDR3 reads TGTGCCAGCAGTGAAGACTCCGTGTTCGTAGGCTACGAGCAGTACTTC.